The 3 T cell receptor beta chains listed next were all sequenced from one sample in a study of tumor-infiltrating lymphocytes in primary liver carcinoma. The investigators made TCR beta cDNA from around 530 ng total RNA, using a constant-region primer. The TCR beta library was amplified through three nested multiplex PCR rounds in a modified ARM-PCR procedure. A C-beta reverse primer and TRBV1-TRBV30 forward primers served in each of the first two PCR rounds, at around 10 cycles apiece. TCRdb passed the multiplex PCR reads through MiXCR, listing each CDR3 protein once. This sample carries tens of thousands of distinct CDR3 sequences, roughly three quarters of them seen once, and the ten largest clones take approximately 41%. Scientists recovered RNA and DNA together from around 18-30 mg of unsorted bulk tissue. Sequences were obtained from liver tumor tissue from sampling region 1. Indicated subset: tumor region T1, superior pole. The source is a man in his forties with primary liver carcinoma and hepatitis B virus infection.

About this clonotype itself: Germline is not matched at one junction end, which may reflect a read error. The V call is TRBV11-2, the J call TRBJ2-7; 9 positions match TRBD1. Germline CDR1 reads SGHAT; CDR2 reads FQNNGV. The CDR3 sequence is 15 residues long. CDR3 DNA: TGTGCAAGCAGCCAAGGGACAGGGAGAACCTACGAGAGGTACTTC. The encoded protein is CASSQGTGRTYERYF. Full variable domain (outside the CDR3, taken from reference TRBV11-2 and TRBJ2-7): EAGVAQSPRYKIIEKRQSVAFWCNPISGHATLYWYQQILGQGPKLLIQFQNNGVVDDSQLPKDRFSAERLKGVDSTLKIQPAKLEDSAVYLCASSQGTGRTYERYFGPGTRLTVT.

The chain recombines TRBV20-1 with TRBJ2-7; no clear D gene. CDR3 size: 11 residues. Germline loops: CDR1 DFQATT, CDR2 SNEGSKA (reference sequence). CDR3 coding DNA: TGCAATGCGAGAGATTTAGACAAGGAGTACTTC. It translates to CNARDLDKEYF.

Turning to this clonotype: An end of the junction differs from the germline gene, which may be a read error. This rearrangement joins TRBV4-1 to TRBJ2-7, with a tentative D call TRBD2 (5 bases). CDR1 and CDR2 from the germline V gene are MGHRA and YSYEKL. The CDR3 covers 16 residues. This chain's CDR3 is CASSQPLAEPLYEQYF. For the CDR3, the DNA is TGCGCCAGCAGCCAACCCCTAGCTGAGCCACTTTACGAGCAATACTTC.